The 12 T cell receptor beta chains reported below all come from one sample, sequenced in a study of T cell changes during pregnancy in multiple sclerosis. The data were produced by immunoSEQ multiplex PCR, yet TCRdb's version contains in-frame clones alone and is incomplete. The data show tens of thousands of clones, more than 75% seen once. The sample here was CD8+ T cells from peripheral blood mononuclear cells, taken after pregnancy. The source is a female donor in good health, enrolled as a control in a pregnancy study.

The gene calls are TRBV19 and TRBJ1-3, with D unclear. V was trimmed by 5 bases and J by 4 bases, leaving 6 bases between them. The CDR3 runs to 12 residues. From germline, CDR1 is LNHDA and CDR2 SQIVND (reference sequence). Here the CDR3 reads CASSLPGNTIYF. The CDR3 coding sequence is TGTGCCAGTAGTCTCCCCGGAAACACCATATATTTT.

The chain links TRBV6-6 to TRBJ1-2; 9 positions match TRBD1. The V segment lost 1 base and the J segment 6 bases; nucleotides outside the gene matches: 3. Germline V CDR1 and CDR2: MNHNY, SVGAGI (reference sequence). The CDR3 spans 14 residues. CDR3 region: CASSYWDRADGYTF. In DNA form, the CDR3 reads TGTGCCAGCAGTTACTGGGACAGGGCTGATGGCTACACCTTC.

The chain combines TRBV28 with TRBJ2-3; 10 bases match TRBD2. With 4 bases clipped from V and 1 base from J, the junction kept 11 bases outside the gene matches. The length of the CDR3 is 18 residues. Germline V gives CDR1 MDHEN, CDR2 SYDVKM. CDR3 in amino acids: CASSYLSGGAGGTDTQYF. The CDR3 DNA follows: TGTGCCAGCAGTTACCTCAGCGGGGGGGCAGGCGGCACAGATACGCAGTATTTT.

The CDR3 here is CASREGWSYEQYF. The CDR3 region has the DNA TGTGCCAGCCGGGAGGGCTGGTCCTACGAGCAGTACTTC. The chain is built from TRBV7-9 and TRBJ2-7, with TRBD2 matching 8 bases. Germline CDR1 SEHNR, CDR2 FQNEAQ (reference sequence). The J segment lost 1 base and the V segment lost 8 bases, leaving 4 bases of the junction unmatched. The CDR3 is 13 amino acids.

The chain couples TRBV19 to TRBJ2-7; the match to TRBD1 covers 10 bases. Germline lookup yields CDR1 LNHDA and CDR2 SQIVND (reference sequence). This CDR3 spans 21 amino acids. Trimming at V came to 3 bases and at J to 1 base, leaving 21 bases not matched to a gene. CDR3 DNA: TGTGCCAGTAGTATCATTGTAAGGGTGGGGACAGGGGCATTATGTTCCTACGAGCAGTACTTC. It encodes CASSIIVRVGTGALCSYEQYF.

This sequence joins TRBV7-9 and TRBJ2-5, with D maybe TRBD2 (6 bases). The DNA end lines up better with TRBJ2-7; the J call may be wrong. The CDR3 extends over 16 amino acids. Germline assignment: CDR1 SEHNR and CDR2 FQNEAQ (reference sequence). CDR3 in amino acids: CASSPREGTLRNEQYF. CDR3 DNA: TGTGCCAGCAGCCCCCGTGAGGGGACTTTGAGGAACGAGCAGTACTTC.

This clone has only one observation. The chain links TRBV5-4 to TRBJ1-1; D gene unclear. Trimming pared 1 base from V and 8 bases from J, leaving 6 bases between. Germline V CDR1 and CDR2: SGHNT, YYREEE (reference sequence). The CDR3 is 11 amino acids. The CDR3 protein is CASSLSGEAFF. CDR3 in DNA: TGTGCCAGCAGCTTGAGCGGCGAAGCTTTCTTT. The variable domain in full, completed from reference TRBV5-4 and TRBJ1-1, reads ETGVTQSPTHLIKTRGQQVTLRCSSQSGHNTVSWYQQALGQGPQFIFQYYREEENGRGNFPPRFSGLQFPNYSSELNVNALELDDSALYLCASSLSGEAFFGQGTRLTVV.

The V call is TRBV13, the J call TRBJ1-2; TRBD1 agrees at 9 bases. CDR3 length equals 14 residues. Germline trimming cut 5 bases from V and 6 bases from J; bases unmatched to any gene: 7. Germline values: CDR1 PRHDT, CDR2 FYEKMQ (reference sequence). The CDR3 sequence: CASSPRQGGDGYTF. The CDR3 nucleotides read TGTGCCAGCAGCCCGAGACAGGGGGGAGATGGCTACACCTTC.

The count of this clone is one. The rearrangement links TRBV4-2 to TRBJ2-1, with 8 bases that match TRBD2. The CDR3 sequence is 15 residues long. Germline V CDR1 and CDR2: LGHNA, YNFKEQ. J lost 8 bases, V lost 0 bases, and 6 bases had no gene match. CDR3 loop: CASSQEIAGGDEQFF. The CDR3 DNA reads TGTGCCAGCAGCCAAGAGATCGCGGGGGGCGATGAGCAGTTCTTC.

The CDR3 here is CASSPVGGDQPQHF. CDR3 bases: TGCGCCAGCAGCCCCGTCGGGGGAGATCAGCCCCAGCATTTT. The chain couples TRBV5-1 to TRBJ1-5; possibly TRBD1 for D (5 bases). The CDR3 is 14 amino acids. Germline V gene data show CDR1 as SGHRS and CDR2 as YFSETQ. Trimming cost V 4 bases and J 5 bases, with 13 bases left between them.

This rearrangement joins TRBV2 to TRBJ1-1; TRBD1 agrees at 9 bases. The CDR3 consists of 14 residues. The germline gives CDR1 SNHLY, CDR2 FYNNEI. The junction had 4 bases not matched to a gene; V was cut back by 7 bases and J by 1 base. CDR3 region: CASIPGQGNTEAFF. For the CDR3, the DNA is TGTGCCAGCATCCCGGGACAGGGGAACACTGAAGCTTTCTTT.

The genes are TRBV7-3 and TRBJ2-2, with unresolved D. Germline CDR1 SGHTA, CDR2 FQGTGA. V gave up 1 base and J gave up 3 bases, with 9 bases separating them. The length of the CDR3 is 15 residues. The CDR3 loop reads CASSLKLDDTGELFF. DNA of the CDR3: TGTGCCAGCAGCTTAAAGCTAGATGACACCGGGGAGCTGTTTTTT.